The T cell receptor (beta chain) described here comes from a study of shared clonotypes between healthy human individuals. Healthy HIV-negative adults without recent acute infections or vaccinations served as donors. The sequenced material, unsorted PBMC DNA, was run on ten immunoSEQ deep assay plates. The protocol was immunoSEQ multiplex PCR, while the TCRdb copy is restricted to in-frame clones and leaves out a portion. The table includes more than 450,000 clones, less than 85% detected once. V gave up 4 bases and J gave up 7 bases; unmatched junction bases: 12. The CDR3 totals 15 residues. Germline V gives CDR1 SGHNT, CDR2 YYREEE (reference sequence).

The source material was PBMCs. This TCR was recovered from a woman between 40 and 50 years old in good health. Some clones in this sample may be carry-over from other donors' samples. This chain connects TRBV5-4 to TRBJ1-2; TRBD1 matches at 8 bases. CDR3 residues: CASSPTIDRGGGYTF. DNA of the CDR3: TGTGCCAGCAGCCCTACTATCGACAGGGGCGGTGGCTACACCTTC.